This TCR beta chain was observed in a study of shared T cell receptors in the human thymus. Trimming at V came to 0 bases and at J to 6 bases, leaving 14 bases not matched to a gene. There are 18 residues in the CDR3. Germline loops: CDR1 LNHNV, CDR2 YYDKDF (reference sequence). TCRdb's table, derived via immunoSEQ multiplex PCR, lists solely in-frame clones and lacks some. The sample shows about 660,000 clones, 80% to 90% of them seen only once. The sample was also linked to a second study, of human thymus T cells.

This TCR derives from a boy younger than two with a congenital heart defect. Input material: thymocytes. The V gene is TRBV15, the J gene TRBJ2-4; 7 bases map to TRBD1. In DNA, the CDR3 is TGTGCCACCAGCAGAGAAAACCCTCCAGGGGGTGGTAGAAACATTCAGTACTTC. This encodes CATSRENPPGGGRNIQYF.